Described below is a single T cell receptor (beta chain) sequence and its context. What it binds is unknown. PCR was performed using 60 Vbeta and 13 Jbeta primers. Some clones are missing from TCRdb's copy, which holds only in-frame ones; the method was immunoSEQ multiplex PCR. This sample carries roughly 190,000 clones, over 70% of them seen once, and the ten largest clones take about 3.1%. The sample comes from a study of cytomegalovirus exposure and HLA in healthy donors. Study outcomes and limitations: Later analysis demonstrated an association between a missense DCLRE1C variant and TCR beta V- and J-gene trimming.

Germline trimming cut 6 bases from V and 4 bases from J; bases unmatched to any gene: 7. Germline CDR1 and CDR2: WNHNN and SYGVQD (reference sequence). The CDR3 contains 16 residues. Sequencing was done on a sample of PBMCs. This TCR derives from a woman younger than 45 in good health and CMV-seropositive. The chain is built from TRBV10-1 and TRBJ2-1; the match to TRBD2 covers 12 bases. The CDR3, as DNA: TGCGCCAGCAGCGCCCCACTAGCGGGGGGATACAATGAGCAGTTCTTC. Encoded protein: CASSAPLAGGYNEQFF.